This T cell receptor beta chain derives from a study of T cell responses to AZD1222 COVID-19 vaccine. The assay was immunoSEQ multiplex PCR, and TCRdb's table has in-frame clones only and misses some. The sample includes 110,000 to 150,000 clones, 88% of them seen just once. Notes on the study in general: Of spike-specific TCRs, nearly half reportedly target regions left unmutated in variants. Donor demographics were predominantly white British with a female majority; clonal diversity may be underestimated. Repertoires were obtained solely post-peak T cell response.

The germline V gene encodes CDR1 SGHDN and CDR2 FVKESK. This CDR3 has 11 amino acids. Trimming took off 2 bases at V and 5 bases at J, with 4 bases between the two ends. Remarks on this clone: Its antigen is not identified.

The V call is TRBV14, the J call TRBJ2-7; D is unclear. The TCR was taken from an adult in good health. The specimen was peripheral blood, collected on day 0 of AZD1222 vaccination. The DNA of the CDR3 is TGTGCCAGCAGCCAATGGGACGAGCAGTACTTC. Amino acid sequence: CASSQWDEQYF.